The entry below gives a single T cell receptor beta chain sequence along with its context. This record comes from a study of cytomegalovirus exposure and HLA in healthy donors. At the level of the study: HLA-typed donors were the source of about 85 million unique TCRs, which an early data release held.

PCR involved 60 Vbeta and 13 Jbeta primers. The repertoire was sequenced with immunoSEQ multiplex PCR; TCRdb's copy has only in-frame clones and lacks some. The table lists 200,000 to 250,000 clones, about 70% of them singletons. The CDR3 spans 16 residues. Trimming took 3 bases from V and 5 from J, leaving 19 bases between them. Germline CDR1 WSHSY, CDR2 SAAADI. Sample: PBMCs. The chain carries TRBV10-2 and TRBJ2-5; perhaps TRBD2 as D (5 bases). This clonotype was obtained from a woman aged 25 to 39 in good health and CMV-seronegative. DNA for the CDR3: TGCGCCAGCAGTGATCCCCCCGGAGGAACGGGGGAGACCCAGTACTTC. As protein: CASSDPPGGTGETQYF.